Given below is one T cell receptor (beta chain) in context. Its antigen is unknown. Specified treatment: 19 received Ad26.COV2.S at low or high dose, single or two shots; 5 received placebo; per-sample allocation not given. Sampling was performed 63 days after the first vaccine or placebo injection. The V and J ends lost 6 bases and 1 base, in that order; junction bases with no gene match: 6. The CDR3 runs 15 residues. CDR1 is MDHEN and CDR2 is SYDVKM in the germline V gene. This record comes from a study of Ad26.COV2.S vaccination and SARS-CoV-2 variants. Overall study context: Donor was one of the participants in the Ad26.COV2.S arm of the COV1001 trial. Study observations and caveats: Substantial response breadth was reportedly seen for spike-specific CD8+ and CD4+ T cells after vaccination. Spike-specific TCR breadth ran higher among vaccine recipients than placebo recipients.

Using immunoSEQ multiplex PCR, the repertoire was profiled, and TCRdb retains in-frame clones only, with some absent. This table holds roughly 400,000 clones, roughly 87% found once. The sequence derives from a person between 18 and 60 years old who received the Ad26.COV2.S COVID-19 vaccine or a placebo. The sequences come from peripheral blood, collected in a trial of Ad26.COV2.S vaccine versus placebo. V gene TRBV28 combines with J gene TRBJ2-3; TRBD2 agrees at 8 bases. The CDR3 DNA reads TGTGCCAGCAGACTAGCGGCCCGTCGCACAGATACGCAGTATTTT. Protein product: CASRLAARRTDTQYF.